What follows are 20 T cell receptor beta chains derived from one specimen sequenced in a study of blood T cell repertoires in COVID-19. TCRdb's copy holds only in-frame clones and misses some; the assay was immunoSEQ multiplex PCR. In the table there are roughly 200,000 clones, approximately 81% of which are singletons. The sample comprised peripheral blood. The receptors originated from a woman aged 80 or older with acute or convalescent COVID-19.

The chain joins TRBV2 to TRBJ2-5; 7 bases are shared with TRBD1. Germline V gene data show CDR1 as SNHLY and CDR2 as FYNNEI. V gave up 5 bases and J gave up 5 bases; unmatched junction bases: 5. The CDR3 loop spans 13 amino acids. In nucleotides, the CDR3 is TGTGCCAGCAGTCAGGACAGGTGGGAGACCCAGTACTTC. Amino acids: CASSQDRWETQYF.

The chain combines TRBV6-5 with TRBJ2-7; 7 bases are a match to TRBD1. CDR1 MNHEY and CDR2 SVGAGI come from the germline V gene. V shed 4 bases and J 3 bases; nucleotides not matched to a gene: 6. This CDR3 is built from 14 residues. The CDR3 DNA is TGTGCCAGCAGTTCCACCGGGACAGTCTACGAGCAGTACTTC. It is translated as CASSSTGTVYEQYF.

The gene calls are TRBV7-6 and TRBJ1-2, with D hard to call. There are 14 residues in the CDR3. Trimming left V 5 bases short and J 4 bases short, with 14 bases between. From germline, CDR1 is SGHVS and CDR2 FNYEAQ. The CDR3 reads CASSPSAEVYGYTF. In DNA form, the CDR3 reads TGTGCCAGCAGCCCCTCGGCGGAAGTCTATGGCTACACCTTC. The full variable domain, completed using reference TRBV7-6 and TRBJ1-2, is GAGVSQSPRYKVTKRGQDVALRCDPISGHVSLYWYRQALGQGPEFLTYFNYEAQQDKSGLPNDRFSAERPEGSISTLTIQRTEQRDSAMYRCASSPSAEVYGYTFGSGTRLTVV.

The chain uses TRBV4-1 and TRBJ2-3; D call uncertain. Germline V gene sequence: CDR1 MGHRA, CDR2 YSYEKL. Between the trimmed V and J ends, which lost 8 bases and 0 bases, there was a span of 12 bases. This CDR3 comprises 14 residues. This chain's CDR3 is CASGPYRSTDTQYF. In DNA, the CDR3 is TGCGCCAGCGGGCCCTATCGGAGCACAGATACGCAGTATTTT.

CDR3 coding DNA: TGTGCCAGCAGCTTAGGGCCGAACAATGAAAAACTGTTTTTT. It yields the protein CASSLGPNNEKLFF. J is TRBJ1-4 and V is TRBV7-8; D is uncertain. This CDR3 contains 14 residues. CDR1 is SGHVS, CDR2 FQNEAQ, per germline. Trimming took off 1 base at V and 5 bases at J, with 8 bases between the two ends.

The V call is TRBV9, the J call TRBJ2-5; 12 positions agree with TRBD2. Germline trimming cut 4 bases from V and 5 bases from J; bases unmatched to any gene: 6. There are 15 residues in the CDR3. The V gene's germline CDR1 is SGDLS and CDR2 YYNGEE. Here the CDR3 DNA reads TGTGCCAGCAGCATTCTAGCGGGGGGGCAGGAGACCCAGTACTTC. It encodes CASSILAGGQETQYF.

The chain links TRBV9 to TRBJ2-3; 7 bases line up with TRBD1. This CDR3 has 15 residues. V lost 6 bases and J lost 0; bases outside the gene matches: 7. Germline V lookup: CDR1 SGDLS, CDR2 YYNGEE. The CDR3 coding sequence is TGTGCCAGCACCGCTGGACAGGTTAGCACAGATACGCAGTATTTT. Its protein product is CASTAGQVSTDTQYF.

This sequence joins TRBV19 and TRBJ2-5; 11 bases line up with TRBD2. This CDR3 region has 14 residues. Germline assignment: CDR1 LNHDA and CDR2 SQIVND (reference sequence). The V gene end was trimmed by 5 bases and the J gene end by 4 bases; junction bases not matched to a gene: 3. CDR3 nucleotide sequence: TGTGCCAGTAGTGTTACTAGCGGGAGAGAGACCCAGTACTTC. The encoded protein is CASSVTSGRETQYF.

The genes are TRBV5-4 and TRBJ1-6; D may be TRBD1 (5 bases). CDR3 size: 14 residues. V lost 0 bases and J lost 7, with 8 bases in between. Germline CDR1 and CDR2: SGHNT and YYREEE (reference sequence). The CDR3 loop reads CASSLESGNSPLHF. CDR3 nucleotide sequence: TGTGCCAGCAGCTTGGAGTCAGGGAATTCACCCCTCCACTTT.

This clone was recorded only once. The CDR3 sequence is CASRTGQANTGELFF. CDR3 coding DNA: TGTGCCAGCAGAACGGGACAGGCGAACACCGGGGAGCTGTTTTTT. V usage is TRBV6-5 and J usage is TRBJ2-2, with 8 bases matching TRBD1. This CDR3 comprises 15 residues. Trimming removed 6 bases from V and 0 bases from J; junction bases left unmatched: 3. Germline CDR1 and CDR2: MNHEY and SVGAGI.

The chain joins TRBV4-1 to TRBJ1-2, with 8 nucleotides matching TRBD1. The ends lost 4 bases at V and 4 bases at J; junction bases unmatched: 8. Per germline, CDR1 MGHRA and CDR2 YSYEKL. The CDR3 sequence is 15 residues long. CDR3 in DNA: TGCGCCAGCAGCCCTGACCAGGGGGCTATCTATGGCTACACCTTC. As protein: CASSPDQGAIYGYTF.

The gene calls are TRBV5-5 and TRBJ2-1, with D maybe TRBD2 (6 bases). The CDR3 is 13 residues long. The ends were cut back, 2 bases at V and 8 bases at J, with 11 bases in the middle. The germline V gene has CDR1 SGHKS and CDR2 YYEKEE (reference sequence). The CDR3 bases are TGTGCCAGCAGCTTCCCCGGGAGTCATGAGCAGTTCTTC. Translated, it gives CASSFPGSHEQFF. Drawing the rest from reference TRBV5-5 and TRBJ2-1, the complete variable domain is DAGVTQSPTHLIKTRGQQVTLRCSPISGHKSVSWYQQVLGQGPQFIFQYYEKEERGRGNFPDRFSARQFPNYSSELNVNALLLGDSALYLCASSFPGSHEQFFGPGTRLTVL.

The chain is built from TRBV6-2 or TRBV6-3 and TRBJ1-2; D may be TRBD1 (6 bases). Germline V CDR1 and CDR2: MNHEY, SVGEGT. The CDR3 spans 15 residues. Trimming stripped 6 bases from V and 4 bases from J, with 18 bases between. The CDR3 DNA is TGTGCCAGCAGCGCAGACAGGACCTTGGGCTATGGCTACACCTTC. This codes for CASSADRTLGYGYTF.

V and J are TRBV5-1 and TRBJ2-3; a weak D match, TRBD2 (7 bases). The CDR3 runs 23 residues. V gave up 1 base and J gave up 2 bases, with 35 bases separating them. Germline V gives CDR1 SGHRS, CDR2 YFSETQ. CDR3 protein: CASSLLLGGRASAGAGHTDTQYF. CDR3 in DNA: TGCGCCAGCAGCTTGCTGTTGGGGGGGCGCGCCTCCGCAGGAGCGGGCCACACAGATACGCAGTATTTT.

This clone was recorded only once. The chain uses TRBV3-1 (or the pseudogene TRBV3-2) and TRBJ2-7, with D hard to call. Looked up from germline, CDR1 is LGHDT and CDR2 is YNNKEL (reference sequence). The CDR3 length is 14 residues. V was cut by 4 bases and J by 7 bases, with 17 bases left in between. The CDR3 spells CASSPVGGLEEQYF. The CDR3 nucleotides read TGTGCCAGCAGCCCCGTAGGCGGCTTGGAAGAGCAGTACTTC.

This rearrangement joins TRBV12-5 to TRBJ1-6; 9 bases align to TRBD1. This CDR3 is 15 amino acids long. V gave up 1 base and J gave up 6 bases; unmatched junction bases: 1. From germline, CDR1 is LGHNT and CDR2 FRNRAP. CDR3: CASGLGQGGNSPLHF. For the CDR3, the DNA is TGTGCTAGTGGTTTGGGACAGGGGGGTAATTCACCCCTCCACTTT.

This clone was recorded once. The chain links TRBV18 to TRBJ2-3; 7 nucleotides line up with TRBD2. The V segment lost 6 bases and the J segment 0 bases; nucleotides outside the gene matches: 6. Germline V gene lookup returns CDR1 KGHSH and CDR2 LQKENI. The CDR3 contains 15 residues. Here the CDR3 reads CASSLGTISTDTQYF. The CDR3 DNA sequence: TGTGCCAGCTCCCTAGGGACTATAAGCACAGATACGCAGTATTTT.

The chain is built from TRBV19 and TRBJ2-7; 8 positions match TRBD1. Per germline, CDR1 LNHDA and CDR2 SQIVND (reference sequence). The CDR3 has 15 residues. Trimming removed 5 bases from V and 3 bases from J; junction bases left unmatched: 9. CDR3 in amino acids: CASSPGRGPYYEQYF. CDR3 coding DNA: TGTGCCAGTAGTCCAGGCAGGGGGCCCTACTACGAGCAGTACTTC.

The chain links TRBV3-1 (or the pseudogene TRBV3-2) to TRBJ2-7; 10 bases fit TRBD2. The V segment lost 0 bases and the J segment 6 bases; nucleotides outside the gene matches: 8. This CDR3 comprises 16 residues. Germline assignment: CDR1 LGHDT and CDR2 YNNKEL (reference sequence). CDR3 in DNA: TGTGCCAGCAGCCAAGATCTGGGACTAGCGTCGCGCGAGCAGTACTTC. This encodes CASSQDLGLASREQYF.

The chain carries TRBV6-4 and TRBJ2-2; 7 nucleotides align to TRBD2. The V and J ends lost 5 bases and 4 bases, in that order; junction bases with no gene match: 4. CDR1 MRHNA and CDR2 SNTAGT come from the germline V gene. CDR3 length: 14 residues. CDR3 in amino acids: CASSRDYGTGELFF. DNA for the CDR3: TGTGCCAGCAGTAGGGACTATGGCACCGGGGAGCTGTTTTTT.